This T cell receptor beta chain was profiled in a study of T cell repertoires in cytomegalovirus infection. Germline assignment: CDR1 SEHNR and CDR2 FQNEAQ (reference sequence). This CDR3 has 15 amino acids. TCRdb redid the calling of the reads with MiXCR, one entry per CDR3 protein. This sample has fewer than 1,000,000 distinct CDR3 sequences; 31% occur once, and the top ten carry 10% to 15%. A word on this clonotype: Its antigen remains unknown. At one boundary the junction diverges from the germline segment, which might be a read error.

V and J are TRBV7-9 and TRBJ2-7, with 7 bases matching TRBD1. This specimen consisted of cultured CD8+ T cells from PBMCs, obtained from culture after CMV antigen stimulation. The source of this sequence is a human donor in good health (CMV status not recorded). Some clones in this sample may be carry-over from other donors' samples. The CDR3 region has the DNA TGTGTCAGCAGCGCCGAAGGACAGGCTCGGGATACAGGGTCCTTC. Encoded protein: CVSSAEGQARDTGSF.